One sample yielded the 8 T cell receptor beta chains listed below, sequenced in a study of shared T cell receptors in the human thymus. Method: immunoSEQ multiplex PCR; TCRdb's copy keeps in-frame clones and lacks some. The table has about 660,000 clones, around 87% seen once. These data also formed part of another study, on human thymus T cells.

Sequenced sample: thymocytes. These receptors originate from a boy less than two years old with a congenital heart defect.

This CDR3 reads CASSLPSSAGEQYF. The CDR3 DNA reads as TGTGCCAGCAGCTTACCGTCTTCGGCGGGCGAGCAGTACTTC. The chain has TRBV7-8 and TRBJ2-7; perhaps TRBD2 as D (5 bases). This CDR3 comprises 14 residues. In germline, CDR1 is SGHVS, CDR2 FQNEAQ. V was trimmed by 2 bases and J by 6 bases, leaving 14 bases between them.

This rearrangement joins TRBV30 to TRBJ1-3; D is perhaps TRBD1 (5 bases). In germline, CDR1 is GTSNPN, CDR2 SVGIG (reference sequence). Trimming left V 7 bases short and J 0 bases short, with 13 bases between. The CDR3 contains 14 residues. CDR3 loop: CASLGRDSGNTIYF. DNA of the CDR3: TGTGCCTCCCTAGGCAGGGACTCTGGAAACACCATATATTTT.

This rearrangement joins TRBV2 to TRBJ2-4, with D possibly TRBD2 on 7 matching bases. From germline, CDR1 is SNHLY and CDR2 FYNNEI. V lost 4 bases, J lost 6 bases, and 28 bases lay in between. The CDR3 extends over 19 amino acids. The CDR3 is CASSANRTEIPWEGNIQYF. In DNA form, the CDR3 reads TGTGCCAGCAGTGCAAACCGGACAGAGATTCCCTGGGAGGGAAACATTCAGTACTTC. Full variable domain (rest looked up from reference TRBV2 and TRBJ2-4): EPEVTQTPSHQVTQMGQEVILRCVPISNHLYFYWYRQILGQKVEFLVSFYNNEISEKSEIFDDQFSVERPDGSNFTLKIRSTKLEDSAMYFCASSANRTEIPWEGNIQYFGAGTRLSVL.

The chain has TRBV15 and TRBJ2-1; TRBD2 aligns across 9 bases. The CDR3 loop spans 19 amino acids. Germline CDR1 LNHNV, CDR2 YYDKDF (reference sequence). The J segment lost 8 bases and the V segment lost 3 bases, leaving 20 bases of the junction unmatched. The CDR3, as DNA: TGTGCCACCAGCAGGATGGGGCCCGTAGCGGGAGATTTCGCCGATGAGCAGTTCTTC. As protein: CATSRMGPVAGDFADEQFF.

V gene TRBV7-2 combines with J gene TRBJ1-2; D is possibly TRBD1 (6 bases). The CDR3 covers 12 residues. In germline, CDR1 is SGHTA, CDR2 FQGNSA. With 6 bases removed from V and 4 bases from J, the gap between germline ends came to 9 bases. CDR3 in amino acids: CASRTDSYGYTF. The CDR3, as DNA: TGTGCCAGCAGAACGGACAGCTATGGCTACACCTTC.

V usage is TRBV6-1 and J usage is TRBJ1-5, with D tentatively TRBD1 (6 bases). The V end lost 8 bases, the J end lost 6 bases, and 17 bases lay between the germline ends. There are 14 residues in the CDR3. Germline V gene lookup returns CDR1 MNHNS and CDR2 SASEGT. In nucleotides, the CDR3 is TGTGCCAGCGGGCACCAGCGAGGGGGTCAGCCCCAGCATTTT. It yields the protein CASGHQRGGQPQHF.

The chain combines TRBV18 with TRBJ1-4; 9 nucleotides match TRBD1. Trimming at V came to 2 bases and at J to 6 bases, leaving 7 bases not matched to a gene. There are 16 residues in the CDR3. Germline values: CDR1 KGHSH, CDR2 LQKENI. The CDR3 reads CASSPAGQGKYEKLFF. The CDR3 nucleotides read TGTGCCAGCTCACCAGCCGGACAGGGGAAATATGAAAAACTGTTTTTT.

The J gene is TRBJ1-2, the V gene TRBV4-2; TRBD1 is a possible D gene (5 bases). This CDR3 comprises 15 residues. Trimming shortened V by 1 base and J by 7 bases, and 16 bases separated the two germline ends. Germline CDR1 and CDR2: LGHNA and YNFKEQ. The CDR3 reads CASSQVLSATVGYTF. DNA of the CDR3: TGTGCCAGCAGCCAAGTACTTTCAGCGACAGTTGGCTACACCTTC.